This T cell receptor beta chain was sequenced for a study of regulatory T cells in long-lasting Graves disease. This clonotype appeared a few times. Its antigen is not identified. The time point was: newly diagnosed GD, antithyroid drugs for less than 3 months. The authors made the TCR library using RNA they extracted from PBMCs. Study results and limitations: Persistent Graves' patients showed a TCR diversity that was lower than that of newly diagnosed ones.

This CDR3 has 15 amino acids. With V trimmed by 5 bases and J by 8 bases, 10 bases remained unmatched. Germline loops: CDR1 DFQATT, CDR2 SNEGSKA (reference sequence). In building TCR beta libraries, iRepertoire HTBI primers were used together with Arm-PCR of CDR3 regions. In TCRdb, the multiplex PCR reads were re-called with MiXCR into one record per CDR3 protein. The table records about 540,000 distinct CDR3 sequences, roughly 13% of them present only once. The sample was also reused in another study, on T cells in Graves' hyperthyroidism and ophthalmopathy. As reported in that work: Patients showing uncontrolled infection, other autoimmune disease, pregnancy or lactation were ineligible. Researchers ran a first-round RT-PCR on the TCR CDR3 using the HTBI primer set. Separating ophthalmopathy from stable hyperthyroidism was achieved by a 13 V-J model.

This TCR came from a man aged 25 to 40 with Graves disease. Sequenced here: peripheral blood mononuclear cells (PBMCs), sampled at new diagnosis, from a patient treated with antithyroid drugs. The J gene is TRBJ1-6, the V gene TRBV20-1, with TRBD1 matching 9 bases. The CDR3 nucleotides are TGCAGTGCTGGACAGGGGATCCTTCAGTATTCACCCCTCCACTTT. Encoded protein: CSAGQGILQYSPLHF.